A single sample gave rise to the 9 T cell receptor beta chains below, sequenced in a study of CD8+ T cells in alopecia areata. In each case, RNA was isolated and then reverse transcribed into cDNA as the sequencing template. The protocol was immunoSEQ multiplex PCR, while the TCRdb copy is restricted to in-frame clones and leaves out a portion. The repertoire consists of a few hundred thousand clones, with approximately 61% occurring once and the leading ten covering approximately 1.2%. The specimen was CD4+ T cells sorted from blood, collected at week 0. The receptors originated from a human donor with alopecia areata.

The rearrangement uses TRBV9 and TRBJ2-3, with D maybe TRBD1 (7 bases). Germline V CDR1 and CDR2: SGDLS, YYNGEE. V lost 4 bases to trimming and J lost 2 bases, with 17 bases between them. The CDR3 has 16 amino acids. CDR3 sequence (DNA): TGTGCCAGCAGCCCCTCAGGGGGAGGCCCCACAGATACGCAGTATTTT. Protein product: CASSPSGGGPTDTQYF.

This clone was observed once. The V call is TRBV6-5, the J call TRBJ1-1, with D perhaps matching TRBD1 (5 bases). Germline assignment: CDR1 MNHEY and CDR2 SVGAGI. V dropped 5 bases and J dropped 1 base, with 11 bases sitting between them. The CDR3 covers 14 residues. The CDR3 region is CASSLTASNTEAFF. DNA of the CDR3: TGTGCCAGCAGTCTGACAGCATCGAACACTGAAGCTTTCTTT.

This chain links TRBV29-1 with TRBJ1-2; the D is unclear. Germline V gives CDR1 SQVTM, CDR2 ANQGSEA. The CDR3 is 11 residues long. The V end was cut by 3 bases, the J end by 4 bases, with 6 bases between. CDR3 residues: CSVEFGYGYTF. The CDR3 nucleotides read TGCAGCGTTGAGTTCGGCTATGGCTACACCTTC.

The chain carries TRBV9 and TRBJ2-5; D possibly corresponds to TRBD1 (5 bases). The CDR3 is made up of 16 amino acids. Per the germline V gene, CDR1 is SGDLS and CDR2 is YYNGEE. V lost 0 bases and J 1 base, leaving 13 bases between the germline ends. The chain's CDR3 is CASSVGSGLVQETQYF. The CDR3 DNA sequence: TGTGCCAGCAGCGTAGGTTCAGGGCTAGTCCAAGAGACCCAGTACTTC.

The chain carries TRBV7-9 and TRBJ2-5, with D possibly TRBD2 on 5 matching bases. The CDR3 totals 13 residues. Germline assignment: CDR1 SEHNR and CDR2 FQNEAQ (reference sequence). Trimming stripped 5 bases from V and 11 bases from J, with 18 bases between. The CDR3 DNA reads TGTGCCAGCAGCCTGCGGACCCTTACGGGGCAGTACTTC. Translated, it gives CASSLRTLTGQYF.

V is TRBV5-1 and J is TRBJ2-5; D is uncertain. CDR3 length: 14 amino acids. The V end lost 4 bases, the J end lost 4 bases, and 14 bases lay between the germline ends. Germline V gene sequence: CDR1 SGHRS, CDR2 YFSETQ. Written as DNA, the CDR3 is TGCGCCAGCAGCCCCAGGTGGGGTGGAGAGACCCAGTACTTC. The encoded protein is CASSPRWGGETQYF.

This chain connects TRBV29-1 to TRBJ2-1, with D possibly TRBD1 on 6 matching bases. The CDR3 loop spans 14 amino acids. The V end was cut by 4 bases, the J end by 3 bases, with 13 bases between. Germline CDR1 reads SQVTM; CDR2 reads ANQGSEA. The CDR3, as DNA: TGCAGCGTTGTATTGACACAGGGCTACAATGAGCAGTTCTTC. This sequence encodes CSVVLTQGYNEQFF.

CDR3: CASSPRFEGRANGYTF. The CDR3 nucleotides are TGTGCCAGCAGTCCCCGATTTGAAGGCCGGGCCAATGGCTACACCTTC. This chain links TRBV6-6 with TRBJ1-2; D ambiguous. V lost 5 bases to trimming and J lost 6 bases, with 22 bases between them. Germline V gene lookup returns CDR1 MNHNY and CDR2 SVGAGI (reference sequence). The CDR3 is 16 amino acids.

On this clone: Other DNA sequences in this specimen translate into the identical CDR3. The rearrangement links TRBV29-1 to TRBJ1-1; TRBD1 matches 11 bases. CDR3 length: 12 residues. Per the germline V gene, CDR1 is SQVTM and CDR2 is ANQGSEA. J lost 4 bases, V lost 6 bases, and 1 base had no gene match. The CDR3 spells CSVGQGGTEAFF. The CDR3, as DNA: TGCAGCGTGGGACAGGGGGGCACTGAAGCTTTCTTT.